This entry features one T cell receptor beta chain sequence. The data were taken from a study of CD8 T cells in Susac syndrome. V gave up 5 bases and J gave up 2 bases; unmatched junction bases: 3. Germline assignment: CDR1 LNHDA and CDR2 SQIVND (reference sequence). This CDR3 spans 15 amino acids. In blood CD8+ and CD4+ T cells, TCR beta underwent sequencing. In the multiple sclerosis control group, patients were treatment-naive and had stable or active relapsing-remitting disease. Random-hexamer reverse transcription was applied to about 0.5 to 1 ug RNA. Coverage of TCR beta CDR3 amplification by immunoSEQ multiplex PCR extended to 54 Vbeta and 13 Jbeta. One entry per CDR3 protein results from TCRdb running MiXCR on the immunoSEQ multiplex PCR reads. The sample includes around 200,000 distinct CDR3 sequences, 85% to 95% seen only once; the top ten take approximately 0.08%.

The sample comprised CD4+ T cells from PBMCs. This TCR derives from a human donor with multiple sclerosis. This rearrangement joins TRBV19 to TRBJ2-3, with 11 bases identical to TRBD1. The DNA for the CDR3 is TGTGCCAGTAGTGTCGGACAGGGGGCCACAGATACGCAGTATTTT. This codes for CASSVGQGATDTQYF.